Below are 17 T cell receptor beta chains sequenced from a single sample in a study of control samples from healthy donors and cancer patients. Measured with immunoSEQ multiplex PCR; TCRdb has only the in-frame clones, and not every one. The table has some 94,000 clones, roughly 91% seen once. The sample comprised PBMCs. These receptors came from a woman aged 45-60 years with colorectal cancer.

The chain couples TRBV30 to TRBJ1-6; TRBD1 agrees at 9 bases. The V segment lost 8 bases and the J segment 7 bases; nucleotides outside the gene matches: 3. The V gene's germline CDR1 is GTSNPN and CDR2 SVGIG (reference sequence). The CDR3 spans 12 residues. Here the CDR3 DNA reads TGTGCCGGGGACAGGGCAAATTCACCCCTCCACTTT. It yields the protein CAGDRANSPLHF. The full variable domain, completed using reference TRBV30 and TRBJ1-6, is SQTIHQWPATLVQPVGSPLSLECTVEGTSNPNLYWYRQAAGRGLQLLFYSVGIGQISSEVPQNLSASRPQDRQFILSSKKLLLSDSGFYLCAGDRANSPLHFGNGTRLTVT.

This clone was counted a single time. V is TRBV30 and J is TRBJ2-1; perhaps TRBD2 as D (5 bases). V was clipped by 8 bases and J by 5 bases, with 19 bases between them. The CDR3 sequence is 14 residues long. Germline-derived CDR1 and CDR2 are GTSNPN and SVGIG (reference sequence). DNA for the CDR3: TGTGCCGGAACCCACGGGAACCCCAACAATGAGCAGTTCTTC. It codes for CAGTHGNPNNEQFF.

For the CDR3, the DNA is TGCGCCAGCAGCCAAGATGCCAGGGTAGGAAATTCACCCCTCCACTTT. Its translation: CASSQDARVGNSPLHF. The chain uses TRBV4-3 and TRBJ1-6; perhaps TRBD1 as D (5 bases). The length of the CDR3 is 16 residues. The V gene's germline CDR1 is LGHNA and CDR2 YSLEER. V was pared by 0 bases and J by 7 bases, with 13 bases between.

This clone was recorded once. The rearrangement links TRBV10-3 to TRBJ1-2, with D uncertain. CDR3 size: 16 residues. Germline values: CDR1 ENHRY, CDR2 SYGVKD. Trimming took off 0 bases at V and 4 bases at J, with 15 bases between the two ends. The CDR3 protein is CAISESPSTDLYGYTF. The CDR3 DNA reads TGTGCCATCAGTGAGTCCCCGTCGACTGACCTCTATGGCTACACCTTC.

The V gene is TRBV18, the J gene TRBJ2-7; TRBD2 matches 14 bases. CDR3 size: 14 residues. V lost 4 bases and J lost 7; bases outside the gene matches: 3. CDR1 KGHSH and CDR2 LQKENI come from the germline V gene. DNA for the CDR3: TGTGCCAGCTCACGACTAGCGGGGGGGCTTGAGCAGTACGTC. The encoded protein is CASSRLAGGLEQYV.

The V gene is TRBV10-1, the J gene TRBJ2-5, with D perhaps TRBD1 (6 bases). The CDR3 length is 14 residues. CDR1 and CDR2 (germline): WNHNN, SYGVQD (reference sequence). V dropped 2 bases and J dropped 5 bases, with 12 bases sitting between them. The CDR3 protein is CASSEGRGWETQYF. In DNA form, the CDR3 reads TGCGCCAGCAGTGAGGGCAGGGGATGGGAGACCCAGTACTTC.

The chain recombines TRBV6-6 with TRBJ2-7, with D possibly TRBD1 on 6 matching bases. The V end lost 5 bases, the J end lost 1 base, and 12 bases lay between the germline ends. The CDR3 is made up of 14 amino acids. Germline values: CDR1 MNHNY, CDR2 SVGAGI (reference sequence). The CDR3 sequence: CASSPGGRSYEQYV. CDR3 sequence (DNA): TGTGCCAGCAGTCCTGGGGGCAGATCCTACGAGCAGTACGTC.

This sequence joins TRBV2 and TRBJ1-1; D not certain. Germline V lookup: CDR1 SNHLY, CDR2 FYNNEI. V dropped 7 bases and J dropped 0 bases, with 12 bases sitting between them. The CDR3 covers 14 residues. The CDR3 is CASTAEALNTEAFF. The DNA for the CDR3 is TGTGCCAGCACGGCGGAGGCCCTGAACACTGAAGCTTTCTTT.

The count of this clone is one. This chain links TRBV27 with TRBJ1-1, with a tentative D call TRBD1 (5 bases). Germline V gives CDR1 MNHEY, CDR2 SMNVEV (reference sequence). Trimming left V 3 bases short and J 8 bases short, with 13 bases between. The CDR3 runs 13 residues. CDR3 coding DNA: TGTGCCAGCAGTTTGAAGGACACGCTAGAAGCTTTCTTT. Encoded protein: CASSLKDTLEAFF.

The DNA for the CDR3 is TGTGCCAGCAGCTTAGTTTTCCCAGGACGCTCTGGAAACACCATATATTTT. As protein: CASSLVFPGRSGNTIYF. The J gene is TRBJ1-3, the V gene TRBV7-2; no clear D. This CDR3 is 17 amino acids long. V shed 1 base and J shed 0 bases, with 13 bases lying between them. Per germline, CDR1 SGHTA and CDR2 FQGNSA.

This chain joins TRBV12-3 or TRBV12-4 and TRBJ2-3; TRBD1 might be the D (5 bases). V dropped 5 bases and J dropped 5 bases, with 11 bases sitting between them. This CDR3 contains 13 residues. CDR3 nucleotides: TGTGCCAGCAGTCCCCCCCAGGGAGATACGCAGTATTTT. Its protein product is CASSPPQGDTQYF.

The chain employs TRBV27 and TRBJ1-6; the match to TRBD1 covers 8 bases. V shed 6 bases and J 10 bases; nucleotides not matched to a gene: 8. CDR1 and CDR2 (germline): MNHEY, SMNVEV (reference sequence). There are 14 residues in the CDR3. The CDR3: CASRTGTGGSPLHF. CDR3 in DNA: TGTGCCAGCAGGACGGGGACAGGAGGATCACCCCTCCACTTT.

The genes are TRBV5-5 and TRBJ1-5; D is undetermined. CDR3 length equals 13 residues. Germline loops: CDR1 SGHKS, CDR2 YYEKEE (reference sequence). Trimming pared 3 bases from V and 3 bases from J, leaving 7 bases between. The CDR3 DNA reads as TGTGCCAGCAGCTCGCTCCCCAATCAGCCCCAGCATTTT. This gives the protein CASSSLPNQPQHF.

The chain uses TRBV9 and TRBJ2-3; TRBD2 matches 9 bases. J gave up 2 bases and V 1 base, and 8 bases lay outside the gene matches. The germline gives CDR1 SGDLS, CDR2 YYNGEE. This CDR3 has 17 residues. CDR3 in amino acids: CASSVWERGALTDTQYF. The CDR3 region has the DNA TGTGCCAGCAGCGTATGGGAGCGGGGGGCCCTCACAGATACGCAGTATTTT.

This clone was seen a single time. This chain joins TRBV7-2 and TRBJ2-1; tentatively, D is TRBD2 (7 bases). The V and J ends lost 1 base and 4 bases respectively, with 17 bases between them. Germline V gene data show CDR1 as SGHTA and CDR2 as FQGNSA. The CDR3 has 17 amino acids. This CDR3 reads CASSLVAGAGYYNEQFF. The CDR3 nucleotides are TGTGCCAGCAGCTTAGTGGCGGGGGCCGGATATTACAATGAGCAGTTCTTC. Full variable domain (rest looked up from reference TRBV7-2 and TRBJ2-1): GAGVSQSPSNKVTEKGKDVELRCDPISGHTALYWYRQSLGQGLEFLIYFQGNSAPDKSGLPSDRFSAERTGGSVSTLTIQRTQQEDSAVYLCASSLVAGAGYYNEQFFGPGTRLTVL.

The chain carries TRBV3-1 (or the pseudogene TRBV3-2) and TRBJ1-2; 10 nucleotides agree with TRBD1. CDR1 is LGHDT, CDR2 YNNKEL, per germline (reference sequence). The CDR3 runs to 16 residues. Losses at the gene ends were 4 bases for V and 0 bases for J; bases not matched to a gene: 5. This CDR3 is CASSLRTGGTNYGYTF. The CDR3 nucleotides read TGTGCCAGCAGCCTAAGGACAGGGGGAACTAACTATGGCTACACCTTC.

The chain employs TRBV6-5 and TRBJ1-3; D gene ambiguous. V gave up 8 bases and J gave up 2 bases, with 13 bases separating them. Germline-derived CDR1 and CDR2 are MNHEY and SVGAGI. This CDR3 spans 14 amino acids. This chain's CDR3 is CASQKESAGNTIYF. CDR3 in DNA: TGTGCCAGCCAAAAAGAATCTGCTGGAAACACCATATATTTT.